These 17 T cell receptor beta chains originate from one sample sequenced in a study of Graves' ophthalmopathy and Graves' hyperthyroidism. The TCR beta CDR3 regions underwent amplification from RNA transcripts. Investigators did first-round RT-PCR with HTBI primers, then second-round multiplex PCR. One entry per CDR3 protein results from TCRdb running MiXCR on the multiplex PCR reads. Among 350,000 or so distinct CDR3 sequences listed, roughly 15% were seen once. Source material: peripheral blood. These receptors were obtained from an adult man with Graves' ophthalmopathy.

A word on this clonotype: This may stem from a read error, because a much larger clone lies one nucleotide away. The gene calls are TRBV20-1 and TRBJ2-2, with unresolved D. V lost 0 bases to trimming and J lost 4 bases, with 12 bases between them. The germline gives CDR1 DFQATT, CDR2 SNEGSKA (reference sequence). The CDR3 has 15 residues. This CDR3 reads CSARDLLSSTGELFF. The CDR3 nucleotides read TGCAGTGCTAGAGACCTTCTATCGAGCACCGGGGAGCTGTTTTTT.

The sample holds many counts of this clonotype. The rearrangement links TRBV11-2 to TRBJ2-7, with D possibly matching TRBD1 (6 bases). Germline V gene sequence: CDR1 SGHAT, CDR2 FQNNGV. V was shortened by 1 base and J by 4 bases, with 11 bases between the two germline ends. CDR3 size: 14 residues. The CDR3 region has the DNA TGTGCCAGCAGCTTAGCACCACAGGGTTACGAGCAGTACTTC. Protein product: CASSLAPQGYEQYF.

This clonotype was seen many times. This chain uses TRBV7-9 with TRBJ2-5; 8 bases line up with TRBD2. Germline CDR1 is SEHNR and CDR2 is FQNEAQ (reference sequence). CDR3 size: 16 residues. The V segment lost 5 bases and the J segment 1 base; nucleotides outside the gene matches: 9. The CDR3 sequence is CASSPNSGSPQETQYF. The CDR3 nucleotides read TGTGCCAGCAGCCCCAACAGCGGGAGCCCCCAAGAGACCCAGTACTTC. Supplemented by reference TRBV7-9 and TRBJ2-5, the full variable domain reads DTGVSQNPRHKITKRGQNVTFRCDPISEHNRLYWYRQTLGQGPEFLTYFQNEAQLEKSRLLSDRFSAERPKGSFSTLEIQRTEQGDSAMYLCASSPNSGSPQETQYFGPGTRLLVL.

There are many counts of this clonotype. The CDR3 DNA follows: TGTGCCAGCAGGAGTAACAGGGTTTCCCCCTACGAGCAGTACTTC. Translation gives CASRSNRVSPYEQYF. V usage is TRBV28 and J usage is TRBJ2-7; D may be TRBD1 (6 bases). Trimming cost V 6 bases and J 2 bases, with 17 bases left between them. The germline CDR1 and CDR2 sequences are MDHEN and SYDVKM. The CDR3 has 15 amino acids.

This clonotype was seen many times. The gene calls are TRBV24-1 and TRBJ2-7, with D possibly matching TRBD1 (5 bases). The ends were cut back, 7 bases at V and 3 bases at J, with 15 bases in the middle. CDR3 length: 14 residues. CDR1 KGHDR and CDR2 SFDVKD come from the germline V gene. CDR3 protein: CATSALDSHYEQYF. DNA of the CDR3: TGTGCCACCAGCGCCTTAGACAGCCACTACGAGCAGTACTTC.

The chain recombines TRBV12-3 or TRBV12-4 with TRBJ2-2, with 9 bases aligning to TRBD1. This CDR3 region has 17 residues. V was clipped by 3 bases and J by 6 bases; unmatched bases: 11. This CDR3 is CASSLPPGQGGAGELFF. CDR3 DNA sequence: TGTGCCAGCAGTTTGCCACCGGGACAGGGAGGGGCCGGGGAGCTGTTTTTT.

This clonotype was recorded many times. The J gene is TRBJ1-1, the V gene TRBV7-2; D is uncertain. V was cut by 7 bases and J by 6 bases, with 15 bases left in between. Germline V gives CDR1 SGHTA, CDR2 FQGNSA. The CDR3 covers 13 residues. The CDR3 sequence is CASKQPPNAEAFF. The CDR3 region has the DNA TGTGCCAGCAAACAGCCTCCAAACGCTGAAGCTTTCTTT.

This clonotype was detected ten times or more. The V gene is TRBV6-2 or TRBV6-3, the J gene TRBJ2-7; TRBD2 aligns across 9 bases. Germline values: CDR1 MNHEY, CDR2 SVGEGT. Trimming removed 6 bases from V and 3 bases from J; junction bases left unmatched: 3. The CDR3 is made up of 13 amino acids. This CDR3 is CASSVAGVYEQYF. Written as DNA, the CDR3 is TGTGCCAGCAGCGTAGCGGGAGTCTACGAGCAGTACTTC.

This clonotype was found many times. The chain employs TRBV7-9 and TRBJ2-7; 9 nucleotides match TRBD1. The V and J ends lost 3 bases and 12 bases, in that order; junction bases with no gene match: 12. Germline V gene sequence: CDR1 SEHNR, CDR2 FQNEAQ (reference sequence). The CDR3 extends over 14 amino acids. In DNA, the CDR3 is TGTGCCAGCAGCTTGGAGGGACCCGGGACAGGGCGGTACTTC. It translates to CASSLEGPGTGRYF.

The rearrangement joins TRBV18 to TRBJ2-5, with 9 bases identical to TRBD2. V dropped 3 bases and J dropped 1; count of bases not matched to a gene: 9. Germline CDR1 KGHSH, CDR2 LQKENI. CDR3 length: 17 amino acids. The CDR3 protein is CASSPPELAGTQETQYF. In DNA form, the CDR3 reads TGTGCCAGCTCACCGCCAGAACTAGCGGGTACCCAAGAGACCCAGTACTTC.

This clonotype was found many times. V usage is TRBV3-1 and J usage is TRBJ2-5, with 9 bases lining up with TRBD2. Trimming removed 1 base from V and 5 bases from J; junction bases left unmatched: 8. Germline-derived CDR1 and CDR2 are LGHDT and YNNKEL (reference sequence). The CDR3 loop spans 16 amino acids. DNA for the CDR3: TGTGCCAGCAGCCAAGGAGACAGCGGGAGGCAGGAGACCCAGTACTTC. This encodes CASSQGDSGRQETQYF.

This clonotype was seen at least ten times. The rearrangement joins TRBV6-2 or TRBV6-3 to TRBJ2-7; TRBD1 is a possible D gene (6 bases). V was shortened by 0 bases and J by 11 bases, with 23 bases between the two germline ends. CDR1 MNHEY and CDR2 SVGEGT come from the germline V gene. The CDR3 loop spans 16 amino acids. The CDR3 spells CASSYSMSDSRDWEYF. The CDR3 DNA reads TGTGCCAGCAGTTACTCGATGTCGGACAGCCGAGATTGGGAGTACTTC.

This clonotype was observed at least ten times. The genes are TRBV20-1 and TRBJ1-5, with D maybe TRBD1 (6 bases). Per germline, CDR1 DFQATT and CDR2 SNEGSKA (reference sequence). Deletions cut 0 bases from V and 6 bases from J, with 24 bases between. This CDR3 has 18 amino acids. CDR3 nucleotides: TGCAGTGCTAGAGATTTTTTGGGGGCAGGGGAGAAAGGTCAGCCCCAGCATTTT. The encoded protein is CSARDFLGAGEKGQPQHF.

Comment on this clonotype: This sequence may be a read error, since a much larger clone differs from it by one base. The chain combines TRBV5-1 with TRBJ1-1; D gene unclear. CDR1 and CDR2 from the germline V gene are SGHRS and YFSETQ. This CDR3 has 14 residues. Here the CDR3 reads CVSSLDEVNTEAFF. CDR3 sequence (DNA): TGCGTCAGCAGCTTGGATGAGGTGAACACTGAAGCTTTCTTT.

This clonotype was seen ten or more times. The chain links TRBV12-3 or TRBV12-4 to TRBJ2-5; 9 nucleotides line up with TRBD1. The CDR3 totals 15 residues. Unmatched junction bases numbered 7, after V lost 3 bases and J lost 5 bases. The CDR3 DNA sequence: TGTGCCAGCAGTTTTCATGGACAGGGGAGGGAGACCCAGTACTTC. Its protein product is CASSFHGQGRETQYF.

This clonotype was counted a few times. A much larger clone differs from this one at a single base, so this may be a read error. This chain links TRBV7-3 with TRBJ1-1, with TRBD1 as a possible D gene (5 bases). CDR1 is SGHTA, CDR2 FQGTGA, per germline. V was shortened by 4 bases and J by 6 bases, with 15 bases between the two germline ends. The CDR3 is made up of 14 amino acids. CDR3 sequence (DNA): TGTGCCAGCAGCTCTCAGGGTTATGGCTCTGAAGCTTTCTTT. Translating gives CASSSQGYGSEAFF.

Many counts were recorded for this clonotype. This chain links TRBV10-3 with TRBJ1-2; 11 bases match TRBD1. The germline V gene encodes CDR1 ENHRY and CDR2 SYGVKD. The CDR3 contains 15 residues. J was trimmed by 4 bases and V by 10 bases; bases with no gene match: 11. The CDR3 DNA reads as TGTGCCAACCGGGACAGGGGGTCCGACGGCTATGGCTACACCTTC. As protein: CANRDRGSDGYGYTF.